This T cell receptor beta chain was documented in a study of regulatory T cells in long-lasting Graves disease. Study outcomes and limitations: Thyroid tissue went unstudied; only peripheral blood was examined.

Germline V CDR1 and CDR2: PRHDT, FYEKMQ (reference sequence). V was cut by 2 bases and J by 0 bases, with 4 bases left in between. This CDR3 comprises 14 residues. This clonotype came up many times. Its antigen is not known. Time point: newly diagnosed GD, antithyroid drugs for less than 3 months. From PBMCs, RNA was extracted and then used to make the TCR library. The diagnosis of Graves' disease used American Thyroid Association guidelines. Patient provenance is recorded as an endocrinology department in Xi'an, China. Researchers made TCR beta libraries by using iRepertoire HTBI primers and running Arm-PCR on CDR3 regions. Each CDR3 protein gets one entry after TCRdb re-called the multiplex PCR reads with MiXCR. The sample holds about 380,000 distinct CDR3 sequences, 15% to 19% seen once.

The V and J genes are TRBV13 and TRBJ1-4; D gene ambiguous. This specimen was peripheral blood mononuclear cells (PBMCs), taken at new diagnosis, from a patient treated with antithyroid drugs. This clonotype was obtained from a female donor with Graves disease. The CDR3 here is CASSLKTTNEKLFF. In nucleotides, the CDR3 is TGTGCCAGCAGCTTAAAAACAACTAATGAAAAACTGTTTTTT. Using reference TRBV13 and TRBJ1-4 for the parts outside the CDR3, the full variable domain is AAGVIQSPRHLIKEKRETATLKCYPIPRHDTVYWYQQGPGQDPQFLISFYEKMQSDKGSIPDRFSAQQFSDYHSELNMSSLELGDSALYFCASSLKTTNEKLFFGSGTQLSVL.